Listed below are T cell receptor beta chains from one sample, sequenced in a study of shared clonotypes between healthy human individuals. Libraries were prepared by immunoSEQ multiplex PCR; TCRdb keeps only in-frame clonotypes and omits some of them. The data hold a few hundred thousand clones, with around 97% observed a single time. Source material: naive CD4+ T cells sorted from blood. The source is a woman in her twenties or thirties in good health. CDR3s include the opening cysteine and the closing phenylalanine or tryptophan. A D gene is named only where the DNA matches it firmly. The size of a clone is reported for some rows only, either as once, few or many, or as a class for expanded clones.

j_gene	d_gene	v_gene	abundance	CDR3nt	CDR3aa
TRBJ1-1	NA	TRBV18	NA	TGTGCCAGCTCACCCCCTAAACCTGGCCCTGAAGCTTTCTTT	CASSPPKPGPEAFF
TRBJ2-2	TRBD2	TRBV5-6	NA	TGTGCCAGCAGCTTGTGGACTAGCTTCGGGGAGCTGTTTTTT	CASSLWTSFGELFF
TRBJ2-1	TRBD2	TRBV28	NA	TGTGCCAGCAGTTCCCACTCCGGGACTAGCGGGTACAATGAGCAGTTCTTC	CASSSHSGTSGYNEQFF
TRBJ1-2	TRBD1	TRBV28	NA	TGTGCCAGCAGTTTGGGCGGACAGGGGTATGGCTACACCTTC	CASSLGGQGYGYTF
TRBJ2-7	TRBD1	TRBV7-8	NA	TGTGCCAGCAGCAAGACAGGGGGTACCTACGAGCAGTACTTC	CASSKTGGTYEQYF
TRBJ2-3	TRBD2	TRBV11-2	NA	TGTGCCAGCAGCTTAGGTTGGGGGACTAGCGACACAGATACGCAGTATTTT	CASSLGWGTSDTDTQYF
TRBJ2-1	NA	TRBV4-1	NA	TGCGCCAGCGAAAGGGGGATCGGGGCCAGTGAGCAGTTCTTC	CASERGIGASEQFF
TRBJ2-7	NA	TRBV5-1	NA	TGCGCCAGCAGCCCCAGCGGAACTGCCTACGAGCAGTACTTC	CASSPSGTAYEQYF
TRBJ2-7	TRBD2	TRBV18	NA	TGTGCCAGCTCACGGGACGGACTAGCGTCTTACGAGCAGTACTTC	CASSRDGLASYEQYF
TRBJ2-5	TRBD2	TRBV5-1	once	TGCGCCAGCAGCGGGGAGGGTCTCAGTCTGGGGGAGACCCAGTACTTC	CASSGEGLSLGETQYF
TRBJ2-5	NA	TRBV7-6	NA	TGTGCCAGCAGCGAAGGGAATGCAGAGACCCAGTACTTC	CASSEGNAETQYF
TRBJ2-4	NA	TRBV19	once	TGTGCCAGTAGTATGATTTGGCAGGAGTCGGCCAAAAACATTCAGTACTTC	CASSMIWQESAKNIQYF
TRBJ2-1	TRBD2	TRBV9	NA	TGTGCCAGCAGCGTAGAAGGACTAGCGACCAATGAGCAGTTCTTC	CASSVEGLATNEQFF
TRBJ2-1	NA	TRBV19	NA	TGTGCCAGTAGTAAGCAGGCGGGTACCCCCTACAATGAGCAGTTCTTC	CASSKQAGTPYNEQFF
TRBJ2-7	NA	TRBV5-5	NA	TGTGCCAGCAGCATCAGTCTACCCGTAAACTACGAGCAGTACTTC	CASSISLPVNYEQYF
TRBJ1-1	TRBD1	TRBV11-3	NA	TGTGCCAGCAGCTTAGTCGGGGACAGGGGAGTGAACACTGAAGCTTTCTTT	CASSLVGDRGVNTEAFF
TRBJ2-1	TRBD2	TRBV9	NA	TGTGCCAGCAGCAAGACTAGCGCGGTCAATGAGCAGTTCTTC	CASSKTSAVNEQFF
TRBJ2-7	NA	TRBV28	NA	TGTGCCAGCAGTTCCCTTCTAGCGATCTACGAGCAGTACTTC	CASSSLLAIYEQYF
TRBJ2-5	NA	TRBV28	NA	TGTGCCAGCTGGGGAAGGCCGGGAGAGACCCAGTACTTC	CASWGRPGETQYF
TRBJ2-7	NA	TRBV7-9	NA	TGTGCCAGCAGGTCGACCGGGAGCTACGAGCAGTACTTC	CASRSTGSYEQYF
TRBJ2-2	NA	TRBV4-1	NA	TGCGCCAGCAGCCAAGATTGGGGACCGAACACCGGGGAGCTGTTTTTT	CASSQDWGPNTGELFF
TRBJ1-2	NA	TRBV2	few	TGTGCCAGCAGTGAATTGAGTGGCTACACCTTC	CASSELSGYTF
TRBJ2-1	NA	TRBV5-1	NA	TGCGCCAGCAGCTTGGCGGGGGTCTGGTACAATGAGCAGTTCTTC	CASSLAGVWYNEQFF
TRBJ2-7	TRBD1	TRBV4-2	NA	TGTGCCAGCAGCCAAGGGACAGGGTCAGCCTACGAGCAGTACTTC	CASSQGTGSAYEQYF
TRBJ1-2	NA	TRBV6-5	NA	TGTGCCAGCAGGGAACTGACAGGTCGTATTCATGGCTACACCTTC	CASRELTGRIHGYTF
TRBJ2-1	NA	TRBV27	NA	TGTGCCAGCAGTTTAGACTTTTTTCAGGGGTGGGATGAGCAGTTCTTC	CASSLDFFQGWDEQFF
TRBJ2-7	NA	TRBV7-2	NA	TGTGCCAGCAGCTTAGGTGCACCTTCCTACGAGCAGTACTTC	CASSLGAPSYEQYF
TRBJ2-7	TRBD1	TRBV4-2	once	TGTGCCAGCAGCCAAGAAGTCGGACAGGGGGCGCTCGACGAGCAGTACTTC	CASSQEVGQGALDEQYF